This T cell receptor beta chain was identified during a study of cytomegalovirus exposure and HLA in healthy donors (TCRdb year 2017). For the study in its entirety: According to an earlier analysis of 587 of the donors, about 179 million T cells yielded roughly 110 million unique TCR beta sequences and approximately 300 Gb of sequence data. A later genetic analysis took genome-wide SNP genotypes for about 55% of the 666 donors and used that subset as a discovery cohort. The study used immunosequencing to profile the T cell repertoires of some 600 subjects and linked those repertoires to cytomegalovirus serostatus. To predict cytomegalovirus infection status, the study combined high-throughput TCR immunosequencing, statistical association of individual TCRs with disease status, and machine learning. Typing coverage varied by locus: roughly 620-640 donors for A, B, C, DRB1 and DQB1; approximately 500 for DQA1; about 570 for DPA1; more than 450 for DPB1. An earlier analysis of more than 450 of the donors used high-throughput TCR beta sequencing to judge whether each TCR beta V gene segment behaved as functional or pseudogenic. All discovery cohort repertoires had been generated using a single sequencing platform. Both class I and class II loci were covered by HLA typing, at four-digit resolution. Along with the approximately 670-subject first cohort, a separate validation cohort of some 130 different subjects was used. A later analysis re-analyzed previously published TCR beta repertoires from about 600 donors and added high-resolution HLA genotyping to study TCR occurrence patterns. Donor age, sex, ethnicity and CMV serostatus were compiled together with the repertoire data. The study aimed to test whether signatures of past pathogen exposure could be identified by cataloging public T cell receptors. Roughly 5 DR-DQ haplotypes were handled as single units for association and clustering because linkage in the cohort was strong. An early release that covered about 600 HLA-typed donors contained around 330 gigabases of sequencing data and around 80 million unique TCR sequences. In the later analysis, no new phenotypic data were used to find candidate immune exposures; instead, reliance was placed on TCR beta sequences and their occurrence across donors. Among some 400 genotyped donors of the cohort, an average of about 240,000 unique TCR beta nucleotide sequences were sequenced per donor, roughly 20% of them non-productive. Among the 398 genotyped donors, approximately 77% belonged to the genetic ancestry cluster associated with self-reported Caucasian donors.

CDR1 is given as SGHAT and CDR2 as FQNNGV, both from the germline V gene. Measured from the cysteine to the phenylalanine, the CDR3 is 13 residues long. The entry retains the CDR3 DNA only, 39 bases that are in frame from base 1. V is cut by 0 bases and J by 5 bases, and the space between the germline ends is 7 bases. In total, 630 or so healthy bone marrow donors made up the cohort. All cohort members were sampled while nominally healthy, although unrecorded immune exposures were likely present. The donor was CMV seropositive and was included in the group of 250 to 350 seropositive cohort members. A peripheral blood sample was collected from each donor, and TCR beta sequencing was performed on peripheral blood mononuclear cells. Genomic DNA extraction from the blood cell samples was performed with the Qiagen DNeasy Blood Extraction Kit. Library preparation employed the immunoSEQ multiplex PCR assay. The multiplex PCR relied on a mix of 60 forward primers for TCR Vbeta segments and 13 reverse primers for TCR Jbeta segments. A multiplex PCR assay on genomic DNA amplified the CDR3 region of rearranged TCR beta genes. Amplified TCR beta libraries were sequenced as 87-base-pair reads on the Illumina HiSeq System. The study's processing was this. In a later analysis, 70 million to 95 million unique TCR beta chains were counted across the 650 to 750 repertoires, and approximately 11 million of these chains were shared by at least two donors. To remove PCR and sequencing errors, raw reads were error-corrected and collapsed into unique sequences using a nearest-neighbor algorithm that merged closely related sequences. Alignment of CDR3 sequences to IMGT reference sequences was used to assign V, D and J gene segments. For a sequence to be retained, a match of at least six nucleotides to both a V gene segment and a J gene segment was required. Rearrangements were called productive when the CDR3 lacked stop codons and stayed in frame with V and J; all others were non-productive. Following IMGT convention, CDR3 was defined as the stretch from the second conserved V-encoded cysteine to the conserved J-encoded phenylalanine. The earlier analysis of 500 to 650 of the donors excluded any sequence lacking an unambiguous match to a single V gene segment. In an earlier analysis of some 590 of the donors, a V segment was called functional when productive rearrangements were above 56.7%, and segregating when the standard deviation between donors exceeded 5%. A statistical classification framework was developed to diagnose cytomegalovirus status using the catalog of TCR beta chain sequences. A later analysis assigned V and J genes by comparing TCR nucleotide sequences with IMGT/GENE-DB human TR gene sequences. The TCRdist pipeline was used in a later analysis to assign CDR3 sequences and most-parsimonious VDJ recombination scenarios. In a later analysis, each TCR beta chain was defined by its CDR3 amino acid sequence together with its V-gene family, and reads lacking a unique V-gene family were excluded. To address suspected cross-contamination and a sequencing artifact, a later analysis removed roughly 580 highly shared, low-generation-probability nucleotide sequences. In a later analysis, a clonal expansion index for each public chain was calculated from normalized within-repertoire ranks of inferred template counts. In a later analysis, generation probabilities were computed using a VDJ recombination model fitted to out-of-frame rearrangements, and the results were checked against IGoR. In a later analysis, hypergeometric tests were used to score TCR-TCR, TCR-HLA and TCR-CMV co-occurrence, with a repertoire-size bias correction applied to TCR pairs. To estimate false discovery rates, a later analysis permuted the HLA or CMV assignments 20 times. In a later analysis, co-occurring TCRs were grouped using DBSCAN, with TCRdist sequence similarity added in when clustering inside HLA-allele-positive subsets. For co-occurrence clustering, repertoires with fewer than 30,000 or more than 120,000 public chains were excluded, along with a handful of repertoires with anomalous nucleotide sharing. What TCRdb holds here is the immuneACCESS table cut down to in-frame rearrangements. Part of the clones is not present; checked against another copy, under half of the missing clones reflect an unresolved V gene, and the others are unexplained. The DNA was the basis for D and trimming; V, J and clone size are from that table. The sample records 170,000 or so clones, 75% to 85% of which are singletons. Together, the top ten hold around 7.3% of the sample.

Broad study findings and their caveats: A further reported finding was that TCR beta sequences accurately predicted the HLA-A and HLA-B alleles for most subjects in the first cohort. A later analysis found that TCR association rates varied across HLA loci, with DRB1 alleles showing the most associated TCRs and HLA-C alleles the fewest. A later analysis found that HLA-associated TCR beta chains were more clonally expanded and had lower generation probabilities than equally common non-associated chains. A later analysis found that most CMV-associated TCR beta chains appeared HLA-restricted, with HLA associations seemingly driven largely by CMV exposure. Correlated functional status among segregating V segments might be attributable to linkage disequilibrium, but an unknown experimental factor could not be ruled out. In a later analysis, several top co-occurrence clusters were reported to appear linked to parvovirus B19, influenza, CMV and Epstein-Barr virus. The authors suggested that the approach could potentially be generalized to other disease states and immunological phenotypes. According to a later genetic analysis, donors in an Asian-associated ancestry cluster had fewer N-insertions in productive TCRs than the approximately 690-donor mean. A later genetic analysis associated a missense DCLRE1C variant with V-gene and J-gene trimming of TCR beta chains, and an independent cohort replicated the association. In vitro tests confirmed that a few of the cytomegalovirus-associated TCR beta chains recognize cytomegalovirus antigens. A later analysis associated about 18,000 TCR beta sequences with specific HLA alleles at a false discovery rate of 0.05. Across donors, most TCR sequences were observed very rarely, whereas some public TCRs were present in many individuals. The presence/absence analyses assumed that sequencing depth was roughly uniform across donors, and that assumption may not be true. Because some donors lacked HLA typing at each locus, the association tests relied only on the typed subset. Assigning TCR associations to individual alleles was difficult when HLA alleles, especially DR and DQ, strongly co-occurred. The classifier was reported to diagnose cytomegalovirus status with high specificity and sensitivity in both the original cohort and the validation cohort. Broadly in line with IMGT annotations, most TCR beta V segments showed up in productive rearrangements about 87% or about 30% of the time in an earlier analysis of approximately 600 of the donors. The only immune exposure information available for the cohort was CMV serostatus. The study gave a list of 150 to 200 TCR beta chains associated with cytomegalovirus. The sequencing pipeline was judged likely to have produced a cluster of highly shared sequence variants as a technical artifact. Some IMGT-functional V segments, including TRBV6-2 and TRBV6-3, could not be told apart with the 87-base-pair reads, so those segments were excluded. Only TCR beta chains were sequenced in this cohort, and the absence of alpha or paired-chain data limited detectable features. Because counts were too low, about 15 rarely observed V segments, including chromosome 9 orphons, were left out of the earlier analysis of 500 to 750 of the donors.

To note about this clone: The target of this receptor is not known. No base quality values were provided; no much bigger clone lies one nucleotide off.

This chain is built from TRBV11-2 and TRBJ1-1; too little of a D gene remains to name it. Specimen: PBMCs. This clonotype was obtained from a man aged 30 to 45 in good health and CMV-seropositive. The sequence in DNA is TGTGCCAGCAGCTTAGATTGGGCAACTGAAGCTTTCTTT. It codes for CASSLDWATEAFF. Where the CDR3 stops, the reference TRBV11-2 and TRBJ1-1 genes take over; the full variable domain is EAGVAQSPRYKIIEKRQSVAFWCNPISGHATLYWYQQILGQGPKLLIQFQNNGVVDDSQLPKDRFSAERLKGVDSTLKIQPAKLEDSAVYLCASSLDWATEAFFGQGTRLTVV.